Listed below are T cell receptor beta chains from one sample, sequenced in a study of CD8 T cells in Susac syndrome. TCRdb ran MiXCR on the immunoSEQ multiplex PCR reads and lists one entry per CDR3 protein. The profile shows approximately 230,000 distinct CDR3 sequences, around 95% of them singletons. The sample taken for sequencing was CD4+ T cells from PBMCs. Receptor source: a human donor with multiple sclerosis. Both conserved end residues are part of each CDR3. D genes are given only for firm matches. Size values are once, few and many counts, or a class for expanded clones, and some rows have none.

J,V,size,D,DNA,CDR3
TRBJ1-6,TRBV7-8,.,TRBD1,TGTGCCAGCAGCTTACGGACAGGGGGCGAGGCACCCCTCCACTTT,CASSLRTGGEAPLHF
TRBJ1-2,TRBV6-6,.,.,TGTGCCAGCAATCCAGAACCAGGGGTGTATGGCTACACCTTC,CASNPEPGVYGYTF
TRBJ2-5,TRBV3-1,.,TRBD2,TGTGCCAGCAGCCAAGATCTAGCGGGGGAAGAGACCCAGTACTTC,CASSQDLAGEETQYF
TRBJ2-2,TRBV6-1,few,.,TGTGCCAGCAGTCCCGTTTTCCTAGGAAACGGGGAGCTGTTTTTT,CASSPVFLGNGELFF
TRBJ2-2,TRBV19,few,.,TGTGCCAGTAGTAAGGGGACCGGGGAGCTGTTTTTT,CASSKGTGELFF
TRBJ2-1,TRBV18,once,TRBD1,TGTGCCAGCTCATCCCAGGGGGCCGGCTACAATGAGCAGTTCTTC,CASSSQGAGYNEQFF
TRBJ2-4,TRBV27,.,TRBD2,TGTGCCAGCAGTTCTAACCTAGCGGGAGGGCCTCGGAACATTCAGTACTTC,CASSSNLAGGPRNIQYF
TRBJ1-6,TRBV20-1,.,.,TGCAGTGCTAGCCCCAGGGTGGAAGGGCCCCTCCACTTT,CSASPRVEGPLHF
TRBJ1-4,TRBV19,.,TRBD1,TGTGCCAGTACACTCCCCGGGACAGGGAATGAAAAACTGTTTTTT,CASTLPGTGNEKLFF
TRBJ2-1,TRBV18,.,TRBD1,TGTGCCAGCTCACCGCCCCCCCGGCTCGTGGGGACAGGGGGCGTTGGGACTTACAATGAGCAGTTCTTC,CASSPPPRLVGTGGVGTYNEQFF
TRBJ2-7,TRBV4-1,.,TRBD1,TGCGCCAGCAGCCAACGAGCAGACAGGGCAGGGTCTGCCTACGAGCAGTACTTC,CASSQRADRAGSAYEQYF
TRBJ2-7,TRBV6-5,.,.,TGTGCCAGCAGTCGGAAGATTAGTGTTGACGAGCAGTACTTC,CASSRKISVDEQYF
TRBJ1-1,TRBV7-9,.,TRBD1,TGTGCCAGCAGCTTCCGGGACAGGGAGAAACCTCCCACTGAAGCTTTCTTT,CASSFRDREKPPTEAFF
TRBJ1-5,TRBV20-1,.,.,TGCAGTGCTAGAGCGGTGACCACGAATCAGCCCCAGCATTTT,CSARAVTTNQPQHF
TRBJ1-3,TRBV15,.,.,TGTGCCACCAGACTCATCTCTGGAAACACCATATATTTT,CATRLISGNTIYF
TRBJ1-5,TRBV25-1,.,.,TGTGCCAGCAGTCCTGCAGTTGGAAGCAATCAGCCCCAGCATTTT,CASSPAVGSNQPQHF
TRBJ1-5,TRBV28,.,.,TGTGCCGGGGCGCTCCCCAATCAGCCCCAGCATTTT,CAGALPNQPQHF
TRBJ2-7,TRBV29-1,once,.,TGCAGCGTTGAAGATTCTAGCTACGAGCAGTACTTC,CSVEDSSYEQYF
TRBJ2-7,TRBV12-3/TRBV12-4,once,.,TGTGCCAGCAGTTTTCTCTACACCTACGAGCAGTACTTC,CASSFLYTYEQYF
TRBJ1-2,TRBV6-6,.,TRBD1,TGTGCCAGCAGTTACCAGGGACAGCCCAACTATGGCTACACCTTC,CASSYQGQPNYGYTF
TRBJ1-4,TRBV10-3,.,.,TGTGCCATCAGGGTACAGGGAAATGAAAAACTGTTTTTT,CAIRVQGNEKLFF
TRBJ2-5,TRBV25-1,.,TRBD2,TGTGCCAGTAGCGGGAGGGAGACCCAGTACTTC,CASSGRETQYF
TRBJ1-2,TRBV19,.,.,TGTGCCAGTAGTTATCTAGCGCGCGACAAACCCTATGGCTACACCTTC,CASSYLARDKPYGYTF
TRBJ2-6,TRBV29-1,.,.,TGCAGCGCTGAATTCTCTGGGGCCAACGTCCTGACTTTC,CSAEFSGANVLTF
TRBJ1-4,TRBV9,.,.,TGTGCCAGCAGCGAGGATGCAACTAATGAAAAACTGTTTTTT,CASSEDATNEKLFF
TRBJ1-1,TRBV5-1,.,.,TGCGCCAGCAGCTTCTATGGGGCAGAAACTGAAGCTTTCTTT,CASSFYGAETEAFF
TRBJ2-5,TRBV7-9,.,.,TGTGCCAGCAGCTTAGATGGGGGATCAGAGACCCAGTACTTC,CASSLDGGSETQYF
TRBJ2-2,TRBV2,.,TRBD2,TGTGCCAGCAGAGGAACTAGCGGCTTAAACACCGGGGAGCTGTTTTTT,CASRGTSGLNTGELFF
TRBJ1-2,TRBV19,.,.,TGTGCCAGTAGTACGGCCTTTGGGTATGGCTACACCTTC,CASSTAFGYGYTF
TRBJ1-3,TRBV27,.,.,TGTGCCAGCAGTTTACGAAGGGGCTCTGGAAACACCATATATTTT,CASSLRRGSGNTIYF
TRBJ2-2,TRBV6-6,.,.,TGTGCCAGCAGTTACCCGGAGACAGTCTCCGGGGAGCTGTTTTTT,CASSYPETVSGELFF
TRBJ2-3,TRBV9,once,TRBD1,TGTGCCAGCAGCGTAGCGCGGGGTGGGACAGGGGAGATAGATACGCAGTATTTT,CASSVARGGTGEIDTQYF
TRBJ1-5,TRBV28,.,.,TGTGCCAGCAGTTTCGCAGGGACGGGAAATCAGCCCCAGCATTTT,CASSFAGTGNQPQHF
TRBJ2-1,TRBV29-1,.,.,TGCAGCGTATTCGGGATAGGGGATGAGCAGTTCTTC,CSVFGIGDEQFF
TRBJ2-1,TRBV12-3/TRBV12-4,.,TRBD2,TGTGCCAGCAGTTTCCGACTAGCGGCATACAATGAGCAGTTCTTC,CASSFRLAAYNEQFF
TRBJ2-2,TRBV7-2,once,TRBD2,TGTGCCAGCAGCTTAAATGGCGTAGCGGGGAACACCGGGGAGCTGTTTTTT,CASSLNGVAGNTGELFF
TRBJ2-5,TRBV5-1,.,TRBD2,TGCGCCAGCAGCCCTGGTGGCGGGAGGAACCAAGAGACCCAGTACTTC,CASSPGGGRNQETQYF
TRBJ2-7,TRBV12-3/TRBV12-4,once,.,TGTGCCAGCAGTTTAAATGAAGTCTACGAGCAGTACTTC,CASSLNEVYEQYF
TRBJ1-1,TRBV5-1,.,TRBD1,TGCGCCAGCGGGGTAGGGGGCGCGCGGAACACTGAAGCTTTCTTT,CASGVGGARNTEAFF
TRBJ1-1,TRBV20-1,.,.,TGCAGTGCTAGAGATCTGGGGCAGAACACTGAAGCTTTCTTT,CSARDLGQNTEAFF
TRBJ2-2,TRBV6-5,.,TRBD1,TGTGCCAGCAGACTACAGGGGGGGAACACCGGGGAGCTGTTTTTT,CASRLQGGNTGELFF
TRBJ2-1,TRBV5-1,.,TRBD2,TGCGCCAGCAGCTTGGCTAGCGGGGGGGCCACAGGGGAGCAGTTCTTC,CASSLASGGATGEQFF
TRBJ1-1,TRBV9,.,.,TGTGCCAGCAGCGTAGTGGACACTGGAAACACTGAAGCTTTCTTT,CASSVVDTGNTEAFF
TRBJ1-5,TRBV6-5,.,.,TGTGCCAGCAGCCGGGGCCACGGCAATCAGCCCCAGCATTTT,CASSRGHGNQPQHF
TRBJ2-6,TRBV28,.,.,TGTGCCAGCAGTCCTTTAATAGCCGCTTCTGGGGCCAACGTCCTGACTTTC,CASSPLIAASGANVLTF
TRBJ2-7,TRBV5-1,.,.,TGCGCCAGCAGCTTGAGTAGGGCCTGGGGGCAGTACTTC,CASSLSRAWGQYF
TRBJ2-3,TRBV5-4,.,.,TGTGCCAGCAGCGGGGGACCCACAGATACGCAGTATTTT,CASSGGPTDTQYF
TRBJ2-1,TRBV19,.,TRBD1,TGTGCCAGTAGTATACCTAGAGGGACAGGGGGCTCCTACAATGAGCAGTTCTTC,CASSIPRGTGGSYNEQFF
TRBJ2-1,TRBV6-5,.,TRBD2,TGTGCCAGCAGTGGGCCGGGACTAGCTCCCAATGAGCAGTTCTTC,CASSGPGLAPNEQFF
TRBJ1-2,TRBV5-1,few,.,TGCGCCAGCAGCCTCGGACAGACCGACTACACCTTC,CASSLGQTDYTF
TRBJ2-3,TRBV25-1,.,.,TGTGCCAGCAGTGATCCCACAGATACGCAGTATTTT,CASSDPTDTQYF
TRBJ2-7,TRBV12-3/TRBV12-4,.,.,TGTGCCAGCAGAAGGGACGGAGCCTACGAGCAGTACTTC,CASRRDGAYEQYF
TRBJ1-4,TRBV24-1,.,.,TGTGCCACCGGATTTGGTGAAAAACTGTTTTTT,CATGFGEKLFF
TRBJ1-2,TRBV12-3/TRBV12-4,.,TRBD1,TGTGCCAGCAGTAACAGGGGTATAGGTGGCTACACCTTC,CASSNRGIGGYTF
TRBJ2-1,TRBV30,.,.,TGTGCCTGCAGTAACAAACCTACGTACAATGAGCAGTTCTTC,CACSNKPTYNEQFF